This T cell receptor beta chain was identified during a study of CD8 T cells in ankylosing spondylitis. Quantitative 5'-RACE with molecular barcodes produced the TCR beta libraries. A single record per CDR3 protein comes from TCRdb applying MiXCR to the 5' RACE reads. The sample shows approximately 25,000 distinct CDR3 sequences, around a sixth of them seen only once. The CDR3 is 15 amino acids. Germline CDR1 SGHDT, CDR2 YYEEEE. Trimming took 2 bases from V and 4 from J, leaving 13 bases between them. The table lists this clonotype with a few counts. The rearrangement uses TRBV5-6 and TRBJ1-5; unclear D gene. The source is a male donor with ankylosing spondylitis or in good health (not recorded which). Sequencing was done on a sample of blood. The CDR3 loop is CASSFGKGRNQPQHF. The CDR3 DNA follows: TGTGCCAGCAGCTTTGGTAAAGGGAGGAATCAGCCCCAGCATTTT.